In this sample, the clone carrying this T cell receptor beta chain turned up many times. This CDR3 is built from 13 residues. Germline V gene lookup returns CDR1 MNHNS and CDR2 SASEGT. The V end lost 3 bases, the J end lost 8 bases, and 11 bases lay between the germline ends. The data were taken from a study of T cell repertoires in cytomegalovirus infection. TCRdb reprocessed the reads via MiXCR and lists one record per CDR3 protein. There are around 250,000 distinct CDR3 sequences in the sample; over 15% occur only once, and roughly 45% lies in the top ten. The gene calls are TRBV6-1 and TRBJ2-1, with a tentative D call TRBD1 (6 bases). The TCR originated in a human donor in good health (CMV status not recorded). Some clones in this sample may be carry-over from other donors' samples. The material sequenced was CD8+ T cells from PBMCs. The CDR3 spells CASSEGRGHEQFF. The CDR3 coding sequence is TGTGCCAGCAGTGAGGGCAGGGGCCATGAGCAGTTCTTC.